This T cell receptor (beta chain) appears in the sequencing data of a study of cytomegalovirus exposure and HLA in healthy donors. Study-wide context: The use of the same platform for the 95 to 150 validation repertoires and the 666 first-cohort repertoires was reported by a later analysis.

The sample holds one count of this clone. Antigen unknown. The sample contains more than one DNA sequence encoding this CDR3. The study's findings and limits: The study put under 200 TCR beta chains on its list as cytomegalovirus-associated.

The V end lost 3 bases, the J end lost 7 bases, and 10 bases lay between the germline ends. Looked up from germline, CDR1 is KGHSH and CDR2 is LQKENI. This CDR3 is built from 12 residues. TCRdb's table, derived via immunoSEQ multiplex PCR, lists solely in-frame clones and lacks some. Of a few hundred thousand clones in the sample, roughly 90% were seen once. V is TRBV18 and J is TRBJ2-7; tentatively, D is TRBD1 (6 bases). The sequence came from a woman aged 18-35 years in good health and CMV-seronegative. Material: PBMCs. The CDR3: CASSPRRGEQYF. In DNA, the CDR3 is TGTGCCAGCTCACCGCGTAGGGGGGAGCAGTACTTC.